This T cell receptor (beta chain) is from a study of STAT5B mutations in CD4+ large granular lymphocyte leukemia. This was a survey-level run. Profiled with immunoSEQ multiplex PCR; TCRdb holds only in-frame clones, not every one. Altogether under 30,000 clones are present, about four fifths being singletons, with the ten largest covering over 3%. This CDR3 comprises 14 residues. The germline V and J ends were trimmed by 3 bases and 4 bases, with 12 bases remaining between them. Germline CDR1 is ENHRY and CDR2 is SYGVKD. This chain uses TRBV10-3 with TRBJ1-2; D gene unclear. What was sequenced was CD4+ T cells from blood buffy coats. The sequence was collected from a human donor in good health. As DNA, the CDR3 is TGTGCCATCAGTGACTCACTCGAGAGCTATGGCTACACCTTC. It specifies CAISDSLESYGYTF.